This TCR beta chain was identified in a study of technical replicates of blood from a few donors. Generated by immunoSEQ multiplex PCR, the TCRdb table keeps only in-frame clones and is missing some. The sample records 65,000 to 75,000 clones, around 85% being singletons. Germline V gives CDR1 SGHRS, CDR2 YFSETQ. The V and J ends lost 7 bases and 8 bases respectively, with 18 bases between them. The CDR3 spans 14 residues. Sequencing was performed on PBMCs. This receptor was taken from a human donor in good health. Some clones in this sample may be carry-over from other donors' samples. The rearrangement joins TRBV5-1 to TRBJ1-4, with D possibly matching TRBD1 (5 bases). The CDR3 reads CASGSGTSPEKLFF. In DNA form, the CDR3 reads TGCGCCAGCGGATCCGGGACTTCTCCGGAAAAACTGTTTTTT.